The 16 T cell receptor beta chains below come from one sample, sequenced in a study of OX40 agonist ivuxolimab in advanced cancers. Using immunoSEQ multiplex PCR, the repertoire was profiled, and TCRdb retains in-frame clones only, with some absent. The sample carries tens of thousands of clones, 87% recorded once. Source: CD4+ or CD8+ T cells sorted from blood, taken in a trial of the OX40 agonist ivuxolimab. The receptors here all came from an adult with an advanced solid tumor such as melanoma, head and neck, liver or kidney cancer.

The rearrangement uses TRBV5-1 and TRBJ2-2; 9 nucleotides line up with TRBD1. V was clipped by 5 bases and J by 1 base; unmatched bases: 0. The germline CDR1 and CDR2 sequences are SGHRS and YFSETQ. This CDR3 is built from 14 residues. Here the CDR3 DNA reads TGCGCCAGCAGGGGACAGGGGAACACCGGGGAGCTGTTTTTT. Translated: CASRGQGNTGELFF.

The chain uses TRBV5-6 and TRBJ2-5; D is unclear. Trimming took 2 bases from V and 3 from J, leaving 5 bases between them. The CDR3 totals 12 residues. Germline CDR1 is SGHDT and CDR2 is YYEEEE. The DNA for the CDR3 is TGTGCCAGCAGCTTTTTTGAAGAGACCCAGTACTTC. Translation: CASSFFEETQYF.

In DNA, the CDR3 is TGCGCCAGCAGCGAACAGGGAGGAGGCTATGGCTACACCTTC. This codes for CASSEQGGGYGYTF. The chain recombines TRBV5-1 with TRBJ1-2; D is possibly TRBD1 (6 bases). CDR3 length: 14 amino acids. V lost 4 bases to trimming and J lost 4 bases, with 14 bases between them. Germline values: CDR1 SGHRS, CDR2 YFSETQ.

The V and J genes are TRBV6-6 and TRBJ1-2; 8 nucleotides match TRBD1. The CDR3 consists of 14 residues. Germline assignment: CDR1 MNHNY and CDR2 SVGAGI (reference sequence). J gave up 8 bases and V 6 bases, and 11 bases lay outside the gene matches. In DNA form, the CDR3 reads TGTGCCAGCAGGATTTTCGGACAGGGACAAGGCTACACCTTC. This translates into CASRIFGQGQGYTF.

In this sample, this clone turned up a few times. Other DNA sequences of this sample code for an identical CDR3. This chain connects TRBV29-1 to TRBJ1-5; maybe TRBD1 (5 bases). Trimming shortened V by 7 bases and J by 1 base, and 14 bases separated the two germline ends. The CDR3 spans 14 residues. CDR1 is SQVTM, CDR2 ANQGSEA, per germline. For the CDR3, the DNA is TGCAGCGCCCGAGGGCCAGGGAGCAATCAGCCCCAGCATTTT. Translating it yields CSARGPGSNQPQHF.

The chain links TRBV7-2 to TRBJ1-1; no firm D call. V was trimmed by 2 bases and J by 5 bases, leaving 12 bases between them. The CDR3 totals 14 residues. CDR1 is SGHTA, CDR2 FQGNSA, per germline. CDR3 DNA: TGTGCCAGCAGCTTACCCCCTTCAACAACTGAAGCTTTCTTT. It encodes CASSLPPSTTEAFF.

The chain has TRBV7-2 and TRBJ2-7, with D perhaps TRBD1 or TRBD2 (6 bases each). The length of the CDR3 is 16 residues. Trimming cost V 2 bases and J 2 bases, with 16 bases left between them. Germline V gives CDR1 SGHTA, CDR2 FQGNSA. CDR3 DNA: TGTGCCAGCAGCTTATTCCCGGGGGCGCGGACCTACGAGCAGTACTTC. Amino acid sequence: CASSLFPGARTYEQYF.

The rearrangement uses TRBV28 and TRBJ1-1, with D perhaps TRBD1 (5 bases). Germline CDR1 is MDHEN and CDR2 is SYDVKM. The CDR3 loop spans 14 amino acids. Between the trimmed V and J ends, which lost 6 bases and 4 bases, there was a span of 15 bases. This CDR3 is CASSPIWGPTEAFF. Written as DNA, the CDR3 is TGTGCCAGCAGCCCGATCTGGGGACCCACTGAAGCTTTCTTT.

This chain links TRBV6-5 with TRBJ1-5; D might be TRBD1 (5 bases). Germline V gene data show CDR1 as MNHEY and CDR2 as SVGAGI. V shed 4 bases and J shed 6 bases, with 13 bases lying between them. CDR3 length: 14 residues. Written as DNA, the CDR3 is TGTGCCAGCAGTTCCAGGCCCGGGGGTCAGCCCCAGCATTTT. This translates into CASSSRPGGQPQHF.

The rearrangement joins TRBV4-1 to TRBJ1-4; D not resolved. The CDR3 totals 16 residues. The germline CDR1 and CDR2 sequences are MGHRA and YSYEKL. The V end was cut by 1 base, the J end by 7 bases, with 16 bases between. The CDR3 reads CASSQVGQLAAEKLFF. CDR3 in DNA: TGCGCCAGCAGCCAAGTAGGCCAGCTAGCAGCTGAAAAACTGTTTTTT.

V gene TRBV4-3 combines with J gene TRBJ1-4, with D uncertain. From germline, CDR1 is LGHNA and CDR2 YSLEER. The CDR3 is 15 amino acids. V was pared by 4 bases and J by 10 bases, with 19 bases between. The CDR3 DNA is TGCGCCAGCAGCCGAGAAGACCGGCGGGGAGGAAAACTGTTTTTT. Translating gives CASSREDRRGGKLFF.

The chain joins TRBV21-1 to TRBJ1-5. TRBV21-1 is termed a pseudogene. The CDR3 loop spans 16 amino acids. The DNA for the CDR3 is TGTGCCAGCATAGGAATTGACGGAAATAGCAATCAGCCCCAGCATTTT. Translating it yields CASIGIDGNSNQPQHF.

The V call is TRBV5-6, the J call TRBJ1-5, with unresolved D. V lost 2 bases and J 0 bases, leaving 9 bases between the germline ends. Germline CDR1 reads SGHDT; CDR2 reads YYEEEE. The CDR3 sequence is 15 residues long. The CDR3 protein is CASSFALNSNQPQHF. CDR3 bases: TGTGCCAGCAGCTTTGCTTTGAATAGCAATCAGCCCCAGCATTTT.

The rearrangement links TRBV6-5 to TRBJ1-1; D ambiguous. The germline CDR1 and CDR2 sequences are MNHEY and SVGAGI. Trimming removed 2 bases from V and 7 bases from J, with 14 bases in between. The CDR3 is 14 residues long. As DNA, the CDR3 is TGTGCCAGCAGTTACCCGAGGGAGGCCATTGAAGCTTTCTTT. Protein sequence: CASSYPREAIEAFF.

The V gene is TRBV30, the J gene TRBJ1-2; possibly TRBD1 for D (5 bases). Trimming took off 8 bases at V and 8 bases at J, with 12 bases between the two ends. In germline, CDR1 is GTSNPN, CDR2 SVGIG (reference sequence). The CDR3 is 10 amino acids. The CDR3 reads CAQRQSGYTF. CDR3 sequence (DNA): TGTGCCCAACGACAGAGCGGCTACACCTTC.

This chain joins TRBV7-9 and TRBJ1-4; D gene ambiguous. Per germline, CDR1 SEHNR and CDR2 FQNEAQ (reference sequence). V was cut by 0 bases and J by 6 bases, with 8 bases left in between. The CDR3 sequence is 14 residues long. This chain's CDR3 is CASSLAGSDEKLFF. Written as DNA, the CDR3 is TGTGCCAGCAGCTTAGCGGGATCGGATGAAAAACTGTTTTTT.